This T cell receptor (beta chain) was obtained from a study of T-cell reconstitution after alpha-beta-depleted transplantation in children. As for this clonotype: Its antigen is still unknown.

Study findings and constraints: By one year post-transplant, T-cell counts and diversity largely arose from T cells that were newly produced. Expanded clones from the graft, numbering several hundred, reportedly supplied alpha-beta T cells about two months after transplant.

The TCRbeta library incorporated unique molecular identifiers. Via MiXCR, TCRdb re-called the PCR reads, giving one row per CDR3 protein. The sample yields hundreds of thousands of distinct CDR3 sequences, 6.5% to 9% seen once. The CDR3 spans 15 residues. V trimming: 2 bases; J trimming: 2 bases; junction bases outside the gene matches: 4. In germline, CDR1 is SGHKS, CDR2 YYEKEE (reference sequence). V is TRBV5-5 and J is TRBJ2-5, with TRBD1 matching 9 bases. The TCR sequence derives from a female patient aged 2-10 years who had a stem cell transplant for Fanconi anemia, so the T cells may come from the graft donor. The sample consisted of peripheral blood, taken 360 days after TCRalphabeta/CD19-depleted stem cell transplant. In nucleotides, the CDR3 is TGTGCCAGCAGCTTTGGGACAGGGAAACAAGAGACCCAGTACTTC. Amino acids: CASSFGTGKQETQYF.